Listed here is a single TCR beta chain. The record originates from a study of T cell changes during pregnancy in multiple sclerosis. The method was immunoSEQ multiplex PCR; TCRdb's version includes in-frame clones alone and lacks a portion of them. The data show tens of thousands of clones, over 85% seen once. V was cut by 2 bases and J by 0 bases, with 8 bases left in between. The CDR3 runs to 15 residues. The germline gives CDR1 SGDLS, CDR2 YYNGEE. This sequence joins TRBV9 and TRBJ2-2; D gene uncertain. This material consisted of peripheral blood, taken in the second trimester of pregnancy. The TCR sequence derives from a female donor in good health, enrolled as a control in a pregnancy study. CDR3 loop: CASSVQETNTGELFF. CDR3 bases: TGTGCCAGCAGCGTCCAGGAAACGAACACCGGGGAGCTGTTTTTT.